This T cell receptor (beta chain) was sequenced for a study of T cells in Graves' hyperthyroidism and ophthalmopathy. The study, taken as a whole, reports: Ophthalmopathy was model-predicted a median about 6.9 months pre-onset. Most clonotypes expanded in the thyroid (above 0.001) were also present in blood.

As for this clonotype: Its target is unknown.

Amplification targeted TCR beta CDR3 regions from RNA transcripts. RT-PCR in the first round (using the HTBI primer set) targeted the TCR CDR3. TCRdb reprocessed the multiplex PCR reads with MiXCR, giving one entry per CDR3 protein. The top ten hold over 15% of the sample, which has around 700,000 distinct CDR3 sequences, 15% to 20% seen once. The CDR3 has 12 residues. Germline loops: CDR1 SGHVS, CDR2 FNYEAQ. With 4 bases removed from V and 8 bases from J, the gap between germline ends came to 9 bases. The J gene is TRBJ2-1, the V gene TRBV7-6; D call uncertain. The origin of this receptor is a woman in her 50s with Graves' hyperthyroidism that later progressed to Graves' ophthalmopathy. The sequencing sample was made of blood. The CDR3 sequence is CASSSLTDEQFF. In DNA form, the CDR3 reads TGTGCCAGCAGCTCCTTGACCGATGAGCAGTTCTTC.